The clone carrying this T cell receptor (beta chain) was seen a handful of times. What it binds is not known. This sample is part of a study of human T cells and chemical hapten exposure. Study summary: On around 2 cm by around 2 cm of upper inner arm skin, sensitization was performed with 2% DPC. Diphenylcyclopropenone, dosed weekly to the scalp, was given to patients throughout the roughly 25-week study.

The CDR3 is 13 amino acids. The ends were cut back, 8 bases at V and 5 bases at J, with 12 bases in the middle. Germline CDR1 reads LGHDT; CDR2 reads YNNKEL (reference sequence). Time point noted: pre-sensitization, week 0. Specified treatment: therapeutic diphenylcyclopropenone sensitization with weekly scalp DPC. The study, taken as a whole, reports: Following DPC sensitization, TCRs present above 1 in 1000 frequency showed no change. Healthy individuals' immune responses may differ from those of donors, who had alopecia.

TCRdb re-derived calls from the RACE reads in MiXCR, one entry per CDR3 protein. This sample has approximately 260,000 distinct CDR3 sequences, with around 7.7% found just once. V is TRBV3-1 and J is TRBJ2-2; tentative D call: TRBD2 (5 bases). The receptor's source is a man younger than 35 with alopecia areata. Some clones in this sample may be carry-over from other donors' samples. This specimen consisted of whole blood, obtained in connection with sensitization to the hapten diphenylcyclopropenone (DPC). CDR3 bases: TGTGCCAGCCGCGGGCATGGAACCGGGGAGCTGTTTTTT. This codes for CASRGHGTGELFF.